This TCR beta chain stems from a study of T cells in Graves' hyperthyroidism and ophthalmopathy (dated by TCRdb to about 2019). Notes on the research overall: Peripheral blood samples were taken at the time of initial diagnosis, prior to any treatment. To identify TCR V-J signatures that set the groups apart, the researchers used a discovery cohort of 100 patients, made up of 43 with Graves' ophthalmopathy and about 59 with stable Graves' hyperthyroidism. Whether ophthalmopathy could be predicted prospectively was tested in an independent validation cohort made up of approximately 19 hyperthyroidism patients plus 17 patients who later progressed to ophthalmopathy. The roughly 91 discovery patients were randomly divided into training and test sets at a 7:3 ratio. Thyroid tissue and blood T-cell repertoires from several Graves' hyperthyroidism patients were also compared in the study. After blood sampling, hyperthyroidism patients were treated with methimazole at a starting dose of 30 mg daily, and ophthalmopathy patients were treated with high-dose intravenous methylprednisolone. According to the paper, TCR Vbeta CDR3 sequencing was carried out on roughly 130 peripheral blood samples, which came from approximately 41 ophthalmopathy, fewer than 80 hyperthyroidism and about 17 progressor patients.

Broad study findings and their caveats: In validation, the model predicted progression to ophthalmopathy a median of about 5.9 months before onset, with roughly 70% sensitivity and 72.22% specificity. Most expanded thyroid clonotypes (frequency above 0.001) were also found in blood, which suggests that blood repertoires may mirror thyroid immune responses. A 13 V-J signature model separated ophthalmopathy from stable hyperthyroidism, with over 85% sensitivity and around 84% specificity in cross-validation and 80%/75% in testing. No statistical method was used to set the sample size in advance, and investigators knew the group allocation.

The germline ends are 10 bases apart after V is trimmed by 1 base and J by 1 base. There are 15 amino acids in the CDR3, from cysteine to phenylalanine inclusive. Just CDR3 DNA is preserved here, 45 bases in frame from base 1. Turning to this clonotype: Its antigen is not yet known. No per-base quality is available; no much larger clone lies one base away.

Ophthalmopathy patients had moderately to severely active disease, with a Clinical Activity Score of 3 or more, a NOSPECS grade of 4 or more, and a disease duration of less than 3 months. Patients with uncontrolled infections, other autoimmune diseases, pregnancy or lactation were excluded. Diagnoses relied on clinical symptoms, serum thyroxine and TRAb, thyroid ultrasound and orbital computed tomography. PBMCs were separated from roughly 10 ml of fresh peripheral blood using Ficoll-Paque density gradient centrifugation. Total RNA was extracted using Trizol reagent, and RNA quality was assessed on an Agilent 2100 Bioanalyzer. The TCR beta CDR3 regions were amplified from the RNA transcripts. A first-round RT-PCR of the TCR CDR3 used the HTBI primer set with the Qiagen OneStep RT-PCR kit. A second multiplex PCR round built the libraries, followed by size selection and purification. Libraries were sequenced paired-end with 100 bp reads on an Illumina HiSeq2000. The published analysis was carried out like this. SOAPnuke was used to process the raw data, removing reads that contained adapters or uncalled bases, had a mean Phred below 15, or lacked an exact match to the constant primer or identifier. COPE v1.2.5 was used to merge high-quality paired reads, and clonotypes were defined as unique nucleotide sequences. MiTCR v1.1 was used to align clonotypes to the IMGT TRBV, TRBD and TRBJ reference segments. The analysis was restricted to V-J combinations with a frequency above 0.0001, which together covered roughly 99% of the repertoires. The TCS score was defined as the ratio of F50 (clonal expansion) to E x V (chaos), calculated using BLOSUM62-based TCRdist between CDR3 peptides within each V-J. Welch's t-statistics and random forest reduced 500 to 650 V-J features to 10 to 15, which were used in a naive Bayes classifier (R e1071). Using fastp at Q25 and MiXCR, TCRdb reprocessed the public reads and kept productive beta chains. Each CDR3 protein gets just one entry, which takes the most common genes and DNA from the rows behind it. The V and J calls follow TCRdb's processing rather than the paper's. The sample profile shows 600,000 or so distinct CDR3 sequences; over 12% of them were found once. Together, the top ten hold about 6.6% of the sample.

The V gene is TRBV12-3 or TRBV12-4 and the J gene is TRBJ1-1; TRBD1 is a possible D gene, resting on 5 matching bases. This clonotype was sampled from a woman aged 18-29 years with Graves' ophthalmopathy. Material: blood. The nucleotide sequence reads TGTGCCAGCAGTTTAGTTTCAGGGCCGAACACTGAAGCTTTCTTT. It is translated as CASSLVSGPNTEAFF.